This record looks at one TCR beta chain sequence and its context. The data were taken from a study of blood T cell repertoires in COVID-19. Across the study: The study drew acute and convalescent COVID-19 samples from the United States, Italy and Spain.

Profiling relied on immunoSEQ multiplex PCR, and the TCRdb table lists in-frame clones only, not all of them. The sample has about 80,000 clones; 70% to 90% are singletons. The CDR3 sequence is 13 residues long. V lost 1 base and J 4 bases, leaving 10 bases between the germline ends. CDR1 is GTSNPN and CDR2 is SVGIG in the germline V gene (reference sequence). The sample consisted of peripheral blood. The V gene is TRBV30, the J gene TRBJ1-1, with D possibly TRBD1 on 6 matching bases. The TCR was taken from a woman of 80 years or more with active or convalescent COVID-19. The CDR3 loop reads CAWSAARGTEAFF. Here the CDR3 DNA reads TGTGCCTGGAGTGCGGCCAGGGGCACTGAAGCTTTCTTT. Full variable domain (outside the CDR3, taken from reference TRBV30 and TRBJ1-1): SQTIHQWPATLVQPVGSPLSLECTVEGTSNPNLYWYRQAAGRGLQLLFYSVGIGQISSEVPQNLSASRPQDRQFILSSKKLLLSDSGFYLCAWSAARGTEAFFGQGTRLTVV.